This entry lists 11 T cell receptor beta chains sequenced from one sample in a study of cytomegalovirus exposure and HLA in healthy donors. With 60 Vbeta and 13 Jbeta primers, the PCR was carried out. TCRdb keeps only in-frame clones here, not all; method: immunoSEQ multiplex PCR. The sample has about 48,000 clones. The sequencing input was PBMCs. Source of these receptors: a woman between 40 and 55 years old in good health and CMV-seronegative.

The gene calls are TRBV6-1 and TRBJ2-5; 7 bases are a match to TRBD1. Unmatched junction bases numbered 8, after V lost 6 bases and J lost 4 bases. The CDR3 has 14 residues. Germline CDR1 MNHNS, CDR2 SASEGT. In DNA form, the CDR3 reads TGTGCCAGCAGCGTCGGACAGGAGGCAGAGACCCAGTACTTC. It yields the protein CASSVGQEAETQYF.

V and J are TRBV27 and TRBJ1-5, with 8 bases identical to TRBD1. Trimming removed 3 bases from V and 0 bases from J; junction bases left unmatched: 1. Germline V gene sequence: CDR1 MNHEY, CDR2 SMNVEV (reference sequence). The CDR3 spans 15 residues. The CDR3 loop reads CASSLTGDSNQPQHF. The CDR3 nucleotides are TGTGCCAGCAGTTTGACAGGGGATAGCAATCAGCCCCAGCATTTT.

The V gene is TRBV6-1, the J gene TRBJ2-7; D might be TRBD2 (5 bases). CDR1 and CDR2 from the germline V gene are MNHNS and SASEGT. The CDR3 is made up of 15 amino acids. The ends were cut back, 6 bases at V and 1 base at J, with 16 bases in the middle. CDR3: CASRRSTEESYEQYF. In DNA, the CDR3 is TGTGCCAGCAGACGTAGTACGGAGGAATCCTACGAGCAGTACTTC.

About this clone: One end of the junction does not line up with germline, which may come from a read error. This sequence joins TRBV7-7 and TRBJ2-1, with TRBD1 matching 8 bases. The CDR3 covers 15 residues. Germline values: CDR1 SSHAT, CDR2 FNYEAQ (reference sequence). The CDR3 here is CASSLDRASDNEQFF. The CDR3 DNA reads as TGTGCTAGCAGCTTGGACAGGGCCTCCGACAATGAGCAGTTCTTC.

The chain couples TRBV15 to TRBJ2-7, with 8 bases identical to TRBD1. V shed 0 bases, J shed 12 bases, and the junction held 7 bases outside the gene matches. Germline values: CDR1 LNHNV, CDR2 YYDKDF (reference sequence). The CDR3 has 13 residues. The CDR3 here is CATSRDWTGRTYF. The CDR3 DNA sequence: TGTGCCACCAGCAGAGATTGGACAGGGAGAACGTACTTC.

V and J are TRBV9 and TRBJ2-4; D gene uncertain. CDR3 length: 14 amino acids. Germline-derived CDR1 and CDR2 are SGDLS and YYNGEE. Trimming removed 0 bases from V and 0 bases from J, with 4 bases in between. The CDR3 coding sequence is TGTGCCAGCAGCGTAGAAGCAGCCAAAAACATTCAGTACTTC. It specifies CASSVEAAKNIQYF. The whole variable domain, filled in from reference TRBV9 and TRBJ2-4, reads DSGVTQTPKHLITATGQRVTLRCSPRSGDLSVYWYQQSLDQGLQFLIQYYNGEERAKGNILERFSAQQFPDLHSELNLSSLELGDSALYFCASSVEAAKNIQYFGAGTRLSVL.

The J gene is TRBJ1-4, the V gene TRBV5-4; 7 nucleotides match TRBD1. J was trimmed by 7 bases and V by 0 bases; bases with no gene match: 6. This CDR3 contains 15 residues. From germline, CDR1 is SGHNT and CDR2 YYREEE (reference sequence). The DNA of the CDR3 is TGTGCCAGCAGCTTGGCCCGACAGGGCGGTGAAAAACTGTTTTTT. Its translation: CASSLARQGGEKLFF.

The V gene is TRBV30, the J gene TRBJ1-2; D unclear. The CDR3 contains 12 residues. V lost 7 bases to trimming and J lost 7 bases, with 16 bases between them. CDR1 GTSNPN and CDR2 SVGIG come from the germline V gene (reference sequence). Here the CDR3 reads CAFFNRAAGYTF. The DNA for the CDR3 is TGTGCCTTCTTCAACCGAGCCGCTGGCTACACCTTC.

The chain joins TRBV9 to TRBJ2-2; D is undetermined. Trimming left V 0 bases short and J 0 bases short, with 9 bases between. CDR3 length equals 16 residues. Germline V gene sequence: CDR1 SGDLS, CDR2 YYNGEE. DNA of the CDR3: TGTGCCAGCAGCGTAGTTTCGGTCGCGAACACCGGGGAGCTGTTTTTT. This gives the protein CASSVVSVANTGELFF.

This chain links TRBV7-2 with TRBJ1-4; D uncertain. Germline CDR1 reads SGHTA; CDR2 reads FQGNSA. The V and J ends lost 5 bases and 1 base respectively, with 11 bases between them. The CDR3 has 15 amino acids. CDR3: CASSPDSGTNEKLFF. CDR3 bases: TGTGCCAGCAGCCCAGACTCCGGAACTAATGAAAAACTGTTTTTT.

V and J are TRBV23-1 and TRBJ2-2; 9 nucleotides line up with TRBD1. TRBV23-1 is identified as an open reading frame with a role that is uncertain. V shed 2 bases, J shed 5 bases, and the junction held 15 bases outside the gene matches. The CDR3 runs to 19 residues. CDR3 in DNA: TGCGCCAGCAGTCAACTAGACCCGGGACAGGGAAGGTGTACCGGGGAGCTGTTTTTT. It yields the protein CASSQLDPGQGRCTGELFF.